Each of the 20 T cell receptor beta chains below was sequenced from the same sample in a study of beta chain features in type 1 diabetes. Study findings and constraints: Shortening that was moderate but significant affected the TCRB CDR3s of Type 1 diabetes patients in all four CD4+ subsets.

Investigators reverse transcribed all isolated RNA, so they sequenced expressed TCRB transcripts. Produced via immunoSEQ multiplex PCR; TCRdb's table is partial and in-frame only. The data hold about 340,000 clones, with around 9% observed a single time. No antigen has been identified for these receptors. What was sequenced was central memory CD4+ T cells from blood. The receptors come from a man between 25 and 39 years old with type 1 diabetes.

There are a few counts of this clone. The chain is built from TRBV2 and TRBJ1-2; TRBD1 agrees at 9 bases. The CDR3 has 13 amino acids. J was trimmed by 2 bases and V by 9 bases; bases with no gene match: 4. Germline V gives CDR1 SNHLY, CDR2 FYNNEI. The CDR3 nucleotides are TGTGCCAGGCGGGACAGGGACAACTATGGCTACACCTTC. It encodes CARRDRDNYGYTF.

As regards this clone: In the same sample, other DNA sequences code for this CDR3. The chain recombines TRBV4-3 with TRBJ2-5, with 8 bases fitting TRBD1. CDR1 and CDR2 from the germline V gene are LGHNA and YSLEER. Germline trimming cut 1 base from V and 4 bases from J; bases unmatched to any gene: 2. The CDR3 consists of 14 residues. The CDR3 loop reads CASSQGTGGETQYF. The CDR3 bases are TGCGCCAGCAGCCAAGGAACAGGGGGAGAGACCCAGTACTTC.

This clone was seen a few times. V gene TRBV29-1 combines with J gene TRBJ2-2; D uncertain. The length of the CDR3 is 12 residues. The germline gives CDR1 SQVTM, CDR2 ANQGSEA. Between the trimmed V and J ends, which lost 7 bases and 1 base, there was a span of 7 bases. This CDR3 reads CSGAKNTGELFF. CDR3 DNA sequence: TGCAGCGGGGCCAAGAACACCGGGGAGCTGTTTTTT.

The chain combines TRBV7-2 with TRBJ2-7; no reliable D call. Deletions cut 2 bases from V and 0 bases from J, with 5 bases between. Germline V lookup: CDR1 SGHTA, CDR2 FQGNSA. The CDR3 covers 13 residues. CDR3 nucleotides: TGTGCCAGCAGCTTACCCCCCTCCTACGAGCAGTACTTC. This encodes CASSLPPSYEQYF.

This chain links TRBV5-1 with TRBJ2-5; D possibly corresponds to TRBD2 (7 bases). Per the germline V gene, CDR1 is SGHRS and CDR2 is YFSETQ. V lost 2 bases, J lost 1 base, and 15 bases lay in between. This CDR3 region has 16 residues. The CDR3 is CASSLGGATIQETQYF. DNA for the CDR3: TGCGCCAGCAGCTTAGGGGGGGCTACCATCCAAGAGACCCAGTACTTC.

The J gene is TRBJ2-7, the V gene TRBV20-1; D possibly corresponds to TRBD2 (6 bases). Trimming shortened V by 7 bases and J by 5 bases, and 9 bases separated the two germline ends. This CDR3 is 10 amino acids long. From germline, CDR1 is DFQATT and CDR2 SNEGSKA (reference sequence). The CDR3 sequence: CSGGVNEQYF. CDR3 bases: TGCAGTGGCGGGGTCAACGAGCAGTACTTC.

The V and J genes are TRBV4-3 and TRBJ1-4; 10 nucleotides agree with TRBD1. Germline-derived CDR1 and CDR2 are LGHNA and YSLEER. The CDR3 runs 15 residues. The J segment lost 6 bases and the V segment lost 4 bases, leaving 5 bases of the junction unmatched. In DNA, the CDR3 is TGCGCCAGCAGCCCCAGGGGGACAGGGGATGAAAAACTGTTTTTT. Protein: CASSPRGTGDEKLFF.

The gene calls are TRBV7-2 and TRBJ1-6; D not resolved. Trimming pared 8 bases from V and 1 base from J, leaving 0 bases between. CDR3 length: 11 residues. Germline lookup yields CDR1 SGHTA and CDR2 FQGNSA. DNA of the CDR3: TGTGCCAGCTCCTATAATTCACCCCTCCACTTT. This gives the protein CASSYNSPLHF.

This clone has just a few counts. V usage is TRBV6-5 and J usage is TRBJ1-1; no firm D call. V dropped 0 bases and J dropped 7 bases, with 18 bases sitting between them. The CDR3 is 16 residues long. Germline-derived CDR1 and CDR2 are MNHEY and SVGAGI. The CDR3 region is CASSYSRAREVGEAFF. DNA for the CDR3: TGTGCCAGCAGTTACTCACGCGCCCGTGAGGTCGGTGAAGCTTTCTTT.

The rearrangement uses TRBV20-1 and TRBJ1-1; D gene ambiguous. From germline, CDR1 is DFQATT and CDR2 SNEGSKA (reference sequence). This CDR3 contains 10 residues. V lost 6 bases and J 12 bases, leaving 14 bases between the germline ends. The CDR3 DNA follows: TGCAGTGCGTCGGACCTACAAACTTTCTTT. Its protein product is CSASDLQTFF.

The chain recombines TRBV28 with TRBJ1-2, with TRBD1 as a possible D gene (5 bases). The CDR3 is 14 residues long. Germline V gene lookup returns CDR1 MDHEN and CDR2 SYDVKM. V lost 5 bases and J lost 4, with 14 bases in between. CDR3 loop: CASSLSDRLYGYTF. CDR3 nucleotide sequence: TGTGCCAGCAGTCTGTCAGACAGACTCTATGGCTACACCTTC.

The V gene is TRBV7-2, the J gene TRBJ2-3; no clear D. The CDR3 is 12 amino acids. V was clipped by 5 bases and J by 5 bases, with 8 bases between them. Germline V gives CDR1 SGHTA, CDR2 FQGNSA. The CDR3 nucleotides read TGTGCCAGCAGCCCATACGGAGATACGCAGTATTTT. Its translation: CASSPYGDTQYF.

This chain uses TRBV29-1 with TRBJ1-2; weak D call: TRBD1 (5 bases). The V end was cut by 0 bases, the J end by 2 bases, with 13 bases between. Germline-derived CDR1 and CDR2 are SQVTM and ANQGSEA. This CDR3 has 15 amino acids. The CDR3 is CSVEDPWGENYGYTF. The CDR3 DNA sequence: TGCAGCGTTGAAGATCCATGGGGCGAGAACTATGGCTACACCTTC.

The table lists this clone with a few counts. V gene TRBV11-2 combines with J gene TRBJ2-7; perhaps TRBD1 as D (6 bases). The V and J ends lost 5 bases and 4 bases respectively, with 21 bases between them. The CDR3 totals 16 residues. In germline, CDR1 is SGHAT, CDR2 FQNNGV. This chain's CDR3 is CASSHLQGARGYEQYF. The CDR3 DNA reads TGTGCCAGCAGCCACCTACAGGGCGCCAGAGGGTACGAGCAGTACTTC.

CDR3 region: CASSTVRNTEAFF. CDR3 DNA: TGTGCCAGCAGCACCGTACGGAACACTGAAGCTTTCTTT. This chain links TRBV11-2 with TRBJ1-1; no reliable D call. Germline V gene sequence: CDR1 SGHAT, CDR2 FQNNGV. There are 13 residues in the CDR3. Trimming shortened V by 5 bases and J by 1 base, and 8 bases separated the two germline ends.

This chain joins TRBV9 and TRBJ2-5; 7 positions agree with TRBD2. The CDR3 has 14 amino acids. CDR1 is SGDLS and CDR2 is YYNGEE in the germline V gene. V was clipped by 0 bases and J by 3 bases; unmatched bases: 2. CDR3 amino acids: CASSVAGGEETQYF. DNA for the CDR3: TGTGCCAGCAGCGTAGCTGGGGGGGAAGAGACCCAGTACTTC. The full variable domain, completed using reference TRBV9 and TRBJ2-5, is DSGVTQTPKHLITATGQRVTLRCSPRSGDLSVYWYQQSLDQGLQFLIQYYNGEERAKGNILERFSAQQFPDLHSELNLSSLELGDSALYFCASSVAGGEETQYFGPGTRLLVL.

This clone was detected many times. V gene TRBV5-4 combines with J gene TRBJ2-3; TRBD1 matches 9 bases. The CDR3 sequence is 13 residues long. The V and J ends lost 5 bases and 7 bases, in that order; junction bases with no gene match: 5. In germline, CDR1 is SGHNT, CDR2 YYREEE (reference sequence). The CDR3 protein is CASSSGTGYTQYF. CDR3 nucleotides: TGTGCCAGCAGTTCCGGGACAGGGTATACGCAGTATTTT.

The CDR3 DNA follows: TGTGCCAGCAGCCGTAGCGGCAGCACAGATACGCAGTATTTT. Translation gives CASSRSGSTDTQYF. The chain combines TRBV7-2 with TRBJ2-3; D perhaps matches TRBD2 (6 bases). This CDR3 is built from 14 residues. V was pared by 5 bases and J by 0 bases, with 9 bases between. The germline gives CDR1 SGHTA, CDR2 FQGNSA.

The CDR3 DNA follows: TGTGCCAGCAGCCGGGAGTGGGGGACTCCTAGGGGCTACACCTTC. It specifies CASSREWGTPRGYTF. The rearrangement links TRBV7-9 to TRBJ1-2, with D tentatively TRBD1 (5 bases). CDR3 size: 15 residues. Trimming shortened V by 5 bases and J by 8 bases, and 21 bases separated the two germline ends. Germline CDR1 is SEHNR and CDR2 is FQNEAQ (reference sequence).

In this sample, this clone turned up a few times. The chain employs TRBV2 and TRBJ1-6; 8 positions match TRBD1. This CDR3 region has 15 residues. J gave up 4 bases and V 4 bases, and 3 bases lay outside the gene matches. CDR1 and CDR2 (germline): SNHLY, FYNNEI. CDR3: CASSGDRPYNSPLHF. CDR3 DNA: TGTGCCAGCAGTGGGGACAGGCCGTATAATTCACCCCTCCACTTT.